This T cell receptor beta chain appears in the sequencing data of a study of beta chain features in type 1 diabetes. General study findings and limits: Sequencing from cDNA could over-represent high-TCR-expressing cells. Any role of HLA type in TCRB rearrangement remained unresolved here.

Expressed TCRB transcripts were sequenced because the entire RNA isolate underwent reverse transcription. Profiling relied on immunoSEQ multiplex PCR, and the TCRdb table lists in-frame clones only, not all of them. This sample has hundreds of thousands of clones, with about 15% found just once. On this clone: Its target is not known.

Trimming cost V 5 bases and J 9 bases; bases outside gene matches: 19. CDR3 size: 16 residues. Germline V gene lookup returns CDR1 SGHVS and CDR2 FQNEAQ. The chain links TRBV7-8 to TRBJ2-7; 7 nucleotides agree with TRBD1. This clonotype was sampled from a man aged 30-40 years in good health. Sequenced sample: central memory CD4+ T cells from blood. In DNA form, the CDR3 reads TGTGCCAGCAGCATCCGGGACAGTCTATTCCTACGAGGGCAGTACTTC. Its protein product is CASSIRDSLFLRGQYF.